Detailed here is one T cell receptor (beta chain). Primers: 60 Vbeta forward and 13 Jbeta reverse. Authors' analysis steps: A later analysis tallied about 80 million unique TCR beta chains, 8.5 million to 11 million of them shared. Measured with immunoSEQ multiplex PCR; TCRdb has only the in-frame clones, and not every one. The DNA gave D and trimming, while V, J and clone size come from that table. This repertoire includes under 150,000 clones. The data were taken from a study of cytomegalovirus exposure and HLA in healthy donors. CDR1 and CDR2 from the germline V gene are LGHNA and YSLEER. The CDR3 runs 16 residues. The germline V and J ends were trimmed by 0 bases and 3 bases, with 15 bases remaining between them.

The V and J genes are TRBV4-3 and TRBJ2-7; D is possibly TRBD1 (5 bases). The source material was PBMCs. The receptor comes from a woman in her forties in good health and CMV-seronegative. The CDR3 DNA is TGCGCCAGCAGCCAAGATTCCTGGACACTTGTCTACGAGCAGTACTTC. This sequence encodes CASSQDSWTLVYEQYF.